This TCR beta chain was sequenced in a study of T cell responses to AZD1222 COVID-19 vaccine. Across the study: The analysis combined second doses at about 4 or about 12 weeks. Broader study findings: Increases in Spike-specific TCR breadth and depth were seen after two AZD1222 doses. With dominance at 160-218 and 743-854, vaccine-associated CD4 TCRs spanned spike.

Concerning this clone itself: What it binds is not known.

The data were produced by immunoSEQ multiplex PCR, yet TCRdb's version contains in-frame clones alone and is incomplete. The top ten hold 16% of the sample, which has 95,000 to 100,000 clones, about 88% seen once. This CDR3 contains 10 residues. Germline assignment: CDR1 MNHNS and CDR2 SASEGT. V dropped 2 bases and J dropped 6 bases, with 2 bases sitting between them. The V and J genes are TRBV6-1 and TRBJ2-7; D is undetermined. The sequenced sample was peripheral blood, obtained on day 0 of AZD1222 vaccination. This TCR was recovered from an adult in good health. The CDR3 sequence is CASSEFEQYF. As DNA, the CDR3 is TGTGCCAGCAGTGAATTCGAGCAGTACTTC.